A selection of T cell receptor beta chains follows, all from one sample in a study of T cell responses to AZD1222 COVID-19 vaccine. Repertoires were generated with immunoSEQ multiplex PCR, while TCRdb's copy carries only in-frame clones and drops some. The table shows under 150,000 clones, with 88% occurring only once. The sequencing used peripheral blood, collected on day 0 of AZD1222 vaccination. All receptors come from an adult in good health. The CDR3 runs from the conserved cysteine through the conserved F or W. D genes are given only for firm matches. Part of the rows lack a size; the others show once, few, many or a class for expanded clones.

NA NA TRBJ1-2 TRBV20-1 TGCAGTGCTGAACAGGGCGGTGGAGTCTTC CSAEQGGGVF
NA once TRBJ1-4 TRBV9 TGTGCCAGCAGCGTAGGGCAGGGTAATGAAAAACTGTTTTTT CASSVGQGNEKLFF
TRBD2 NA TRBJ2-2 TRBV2 TGTGCCAGCAGTGACGGGGGGGGCCTCACCGGGGAGCTGTTTTTT CASSDGGGLTGELFF
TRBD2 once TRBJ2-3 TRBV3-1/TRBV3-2 TGTGCCAGCAGCCTCACCCGGACTAGCCAAGATACGCAGTATTTT CASSLTRTSQDTQYF
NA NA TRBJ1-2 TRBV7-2 TGTGCCAGCAGCCCCGGGGGGGTCTCTTACTCCGGCTACACCTTC CASSPGGVSYSGYTF
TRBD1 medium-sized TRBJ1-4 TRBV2 TGTGCCAGCGAGGACAGGGAGGATGAAAAACTGTTTTTT CASEDREDEKLFF
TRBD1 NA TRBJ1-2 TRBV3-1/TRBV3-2 TGTGCCAGCAGCCAAGATTGGGACAGGACCTCCTATGGCTACACCTTC CASSQDWDRTSYGYTF
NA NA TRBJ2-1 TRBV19 TGTGCCAGTAGTATGGGGGGGCCGAGCTCCTACAATGAGCAGTTCTTC CASSMGGPSSYNEQFF
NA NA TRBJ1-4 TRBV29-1 TGCAGCGTTCGGGGGGTCCGTAATGAAAAACTGTTTTTT CSVRGVRNEKLFF
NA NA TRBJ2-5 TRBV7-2 TGTGCCAGCAGCTTACAGGTGGGGGGGCTCCAAGAGACCCAGTACTTC CASSLQVGGLQETQYF
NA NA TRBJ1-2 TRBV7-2 TGTGCCAGCAGCTTAGCACCGTGGGGGGACGGCTACACCTTC CASSLAPWGDGYTF
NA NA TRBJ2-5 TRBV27 TGTGCCAGCAGCAATACTGCCTATTGGGGAGAGACCCAGTACTTC CASSNTAYWGETQYF
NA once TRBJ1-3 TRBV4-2 TGTGCCAGCAGCCAAGATCGGGGACCTGGAAACACCATATATTTT CASSQDRGPGNTIYF
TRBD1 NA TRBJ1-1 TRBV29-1 TGCAGCGTAGACAGGGGCGCGAACACTGAAGCTTTCTTT CSVDRGANTEAFF
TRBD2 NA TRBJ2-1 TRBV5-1 TGCGCCAGTCACCTAGCGGGGGGCTACAATGAGCAGTTCTTC CASHLAGGYNEQFF
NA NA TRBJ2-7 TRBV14 TGTGCCAGCAGCCAAGCATGGCAGGGTCCTTCCTACGAGCAGTACTTC CASSQAWQGPSYEQYF
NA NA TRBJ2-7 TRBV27 TGTGCCAGCAGCCTTCAGGGCGCCAGCTCCTACGAGCAGTACTTC CASSLQGASSYEQYF
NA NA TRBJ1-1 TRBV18 TGTGCCAGCTCACCCCCGGGGTTGGGGGAGGTCACTGAAGCTTTCTTT CASSPPGLGEVTEAFF
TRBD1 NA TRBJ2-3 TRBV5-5 TGTGCCAGCAGTAATAGGGACAGGCCCCTGGAGACGCAGTATTTT CASSNRDRPLETQYF
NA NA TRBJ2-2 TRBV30 TGTGCCTGGAGTGTACAGGGCACCGGGGAGCTGTTTTTT CAWSVQGTGELFF
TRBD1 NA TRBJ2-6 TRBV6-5 TGTGCCAGCAGTTACTCGACAGGGGCTGGGGCCAACGTCCTGACTTTC CASSYSTGAGANVLTF
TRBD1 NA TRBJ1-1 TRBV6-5 TGTGCCAGCAACGACAGGGGACGGGTGAACACTGAAGCTTTCTTT CASNDRGRVNTEAFF
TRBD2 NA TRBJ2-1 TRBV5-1 TGCGCCAGCAGCCAGGGACTAGCCGGGTACAATGAGCAGTTCTTC CASSQGLAGYNEQFF
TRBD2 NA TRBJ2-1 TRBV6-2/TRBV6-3 TGTGCCAGCAGTGGGGAAGGGACTAGCGGGGTCAATGAGCAGTTCTTC CASSGEGTSGVNEQFF
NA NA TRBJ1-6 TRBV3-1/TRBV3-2 TGTGCCAGCAGCCAAGCGGCAGGGCTTGGGTCACCCCTCCACTTT CASSQAAGLGSPLHF
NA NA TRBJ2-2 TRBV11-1 TGTGCCAGCAGCTTAGAGGCCAGACTCACGAACGGGGAGCTGTTTTTT CASSLEARLTNGELFF